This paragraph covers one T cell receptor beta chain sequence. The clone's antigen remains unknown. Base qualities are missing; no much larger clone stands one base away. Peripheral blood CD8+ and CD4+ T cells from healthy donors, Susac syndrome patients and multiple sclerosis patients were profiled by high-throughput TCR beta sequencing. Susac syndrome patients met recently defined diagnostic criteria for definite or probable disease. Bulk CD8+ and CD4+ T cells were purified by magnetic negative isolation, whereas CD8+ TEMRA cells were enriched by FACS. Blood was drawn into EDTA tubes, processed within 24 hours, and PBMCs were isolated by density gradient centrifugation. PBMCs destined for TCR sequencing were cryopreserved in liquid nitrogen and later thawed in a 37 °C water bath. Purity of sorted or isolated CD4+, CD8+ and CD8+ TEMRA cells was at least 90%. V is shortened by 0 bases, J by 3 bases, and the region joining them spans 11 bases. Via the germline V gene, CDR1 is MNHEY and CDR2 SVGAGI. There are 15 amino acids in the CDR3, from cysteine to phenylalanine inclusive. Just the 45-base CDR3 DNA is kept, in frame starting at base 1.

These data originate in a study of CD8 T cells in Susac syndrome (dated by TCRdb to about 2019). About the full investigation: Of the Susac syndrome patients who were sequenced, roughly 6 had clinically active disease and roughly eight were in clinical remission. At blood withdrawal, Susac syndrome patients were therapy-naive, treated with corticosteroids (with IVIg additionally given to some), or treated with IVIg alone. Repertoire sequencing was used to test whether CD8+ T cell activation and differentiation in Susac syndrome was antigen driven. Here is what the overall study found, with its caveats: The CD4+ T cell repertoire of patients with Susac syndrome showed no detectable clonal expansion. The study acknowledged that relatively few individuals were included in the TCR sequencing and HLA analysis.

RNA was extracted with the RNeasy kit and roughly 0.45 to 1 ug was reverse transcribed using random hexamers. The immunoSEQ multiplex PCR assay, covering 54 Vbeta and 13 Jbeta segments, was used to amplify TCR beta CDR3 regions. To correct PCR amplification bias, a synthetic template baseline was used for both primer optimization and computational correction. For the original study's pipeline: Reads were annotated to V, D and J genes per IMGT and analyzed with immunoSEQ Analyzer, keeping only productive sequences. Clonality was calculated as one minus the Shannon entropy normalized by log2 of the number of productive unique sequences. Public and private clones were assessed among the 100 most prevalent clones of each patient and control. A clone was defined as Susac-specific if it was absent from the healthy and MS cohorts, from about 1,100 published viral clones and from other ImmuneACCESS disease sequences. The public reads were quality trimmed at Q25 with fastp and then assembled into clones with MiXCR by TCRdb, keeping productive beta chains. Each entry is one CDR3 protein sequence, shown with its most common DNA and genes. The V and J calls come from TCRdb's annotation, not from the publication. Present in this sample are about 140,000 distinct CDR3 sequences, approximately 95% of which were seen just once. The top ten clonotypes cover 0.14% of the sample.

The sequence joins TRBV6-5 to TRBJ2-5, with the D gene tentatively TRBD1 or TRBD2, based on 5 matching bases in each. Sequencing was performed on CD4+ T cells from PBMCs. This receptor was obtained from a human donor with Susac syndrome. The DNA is TGTGCCAGCAGTTACTCCGGGACCCGGGAAGAGACCCAGTACTTC. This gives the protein CASSYSGTREETQYF.